The rows below give T cell receptor beta chains drawn from one sample of a study of shared T cell receptors in the human thymus. Generated by immunoSEQ multiplex PCR, the TCRdb table keeps only in-frame clones and is missing some. This table has over 450,000 clones, around 78% appearing once. These same records also appear under a second study, on human thymus T cells.

The sequenced material came from thymocytes. The receptors come from a boy under two years old with a congenital heart defect. Each CDR3 is given with its conserved first and last residue. Fields, in order: CDR3 length, V gene, D gene, clone size, J gene, CDR3 protein. D genes are given only for firm matches. A row's size may be missing; if present it is once, few, many or a size class.

>15|TRBV30|.|.|TRBJ1-3
CAWRGEGRSGNTIYF
>15|TRBV9|TRBD1|.|TRBJ1-5
CASSEQGASNQPQHF
>15|TRBV15|TRBD1|.|TRBJ2-7
CATSRPGQGRNEQYF
>14|TRBV7-4|.|.|TRBJ2-2
CASSAAGEAGELFF
>14|TRBV30|TRBD1|.|TRBJ2-7
CAWSVKQGAYEQYF
>13|TRBV27|.|.|TRBJ2-3
CASAGSPTDTQYF
>17|TRBV19|TRBD2|.|TRBJ2-1
CASSSRLAGLSYNEQFF
>17|TRBV4-3|TRBD1|.|TRBJ1-1
CASSLHEADRRYTEAFF
>14|TRBV9|.|once|TRBJ1-3
CASSVGRFGNTIYF
>11|TRBV30|.|.|TRBJ2-1
CAWSEGVRQFF
>16|TRBV9|TRBD2|.|TRBJ2-7
CASSVGSGREGYEQYF
>15|TRBV2|.|.|TRBJ1-2
CASSPRAPSGYGYTF
>14|TRBV30|.|.|TRBJ2-3
CAWSVPWSADTQYF
>20|TRBV4-3|.|.|TRBJ2-7
CASSQGPHPTAVNNSYEQYF
>12|TRBV19|.|few|TRBJ1-1
CASSTQVSEAFF
>16|TRBV9|TRBD1|.|TRBJ1-1
CASSVGSGRGHTEAFF
>8|TRBV10-2|.|.|TRBJ2-3
CASLGAYF
>21|TRBV29-1|TRBD2|once|TRBJ2-1
CSVVGTSGRGGDLSSYNEQFF
>19|TRBV30|TRBD1|.|TRBJ2-4
CAWSVRGGDRGRKGNIQYF
>17|TRBV14|.|.|TRBJ2-7
CASSQKSPYGGMCEQYF
>16|TRBV9|.|.|TRBJ2-2
CASSVAGTLNTGELFF
>11|TRBV20-1|.|.|TRBJ2-7
CSASPGNEQYF
>16|TRBV6-5|TRBD1|.|TRBJ1-2
CASSYPTGGFVGGYTF
>15|TRBV27|TRBD1|.|TRBJ2-5
CASSPPAARGETQYF
>15|TRBV27|TRBD2|.|TRBJ2-2
CASGWGGRAPGELFF
>15|TRBV21-1|.|.|TRBJ2-5
CASSSRDSSQETQYF
>15|TRBV14|.|.|TRBJ2-7
CASSQGPAGSDEQYF
>17|TRBV5-4|TRBD1|.|TRBJ1-3
CASSLAGTGESGNTIYF
>15|TRBV5-6|.|.|TRBJ1-2
CASSLGQEGGYGYTF
>17|TRBV21-1|.|.|TRBJ2-3
CASSIFSGRTSTDTQYF
>17|TRBV4-1|TRBD2|.|TRBJ2-5
CASSQDPGTSVRETQYF
>15|TRBV14|.|.|TRBJ2-2
CASSQDLWGRGELFF
>13|TRBV28|.|.|TRBJ1-1
CASSGRRNTEAFF
>22|TRBV27|TRBD2|once|TRBJ2-2
CASSLRGARRTSGRGCTGELFF
>15|TRBV28|.|.|TRBJ2-7
CASSPPTESSYEQYF
>13|TRBV29-1|TRBD1|once|TRBJ1-1
CSGYRGHLTEAFF
>16|TRBV27|TRBD2|.|TRBJ2-2
CASSPALAGVTGELFF
>16|TRBV5-1|.|.|TRBJ1-2
CASSFGRVPLQYGYTF
>15|TRBV4-2|.|.|TRBJ1-1
CASSQSIRGNTEAFF
>19|TRBV5-4|.|few|TRBJ2-2
CASSLDDQKGQKNTGELFF
>18|TRBV4-3|TRBD2|.|TRBJ2-3
CASSQSHSGRADPDTQYF
>15|TRBV7-8|TRBD1|.|TRBJ1-2
CASSLPGQGMEGYTF
>14|TRBV5-5|TRBD1|.|TRBJ1-1
CASSNRGAFAEAFF